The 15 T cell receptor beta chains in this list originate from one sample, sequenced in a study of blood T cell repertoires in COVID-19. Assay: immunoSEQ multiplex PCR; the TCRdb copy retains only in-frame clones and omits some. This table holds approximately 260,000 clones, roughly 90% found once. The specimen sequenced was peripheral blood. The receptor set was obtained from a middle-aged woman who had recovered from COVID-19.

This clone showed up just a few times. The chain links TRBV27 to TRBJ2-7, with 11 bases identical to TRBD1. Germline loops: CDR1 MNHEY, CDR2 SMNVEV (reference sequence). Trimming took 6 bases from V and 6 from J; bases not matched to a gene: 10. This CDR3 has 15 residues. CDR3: CASRPGGQGGPEQYF. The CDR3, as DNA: TGTGCCAGCAGGCCCGGGGGACAGGGGGGACCCGAGCAGTACTTC.

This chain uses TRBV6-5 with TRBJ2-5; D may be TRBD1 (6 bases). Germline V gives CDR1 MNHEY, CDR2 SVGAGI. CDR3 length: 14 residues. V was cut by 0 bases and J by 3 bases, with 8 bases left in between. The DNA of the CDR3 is TGTGCCAGCAGTTACTCGTACAGGGAAGAGACCCAGTACTTC. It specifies CASSYSYREETQYF.

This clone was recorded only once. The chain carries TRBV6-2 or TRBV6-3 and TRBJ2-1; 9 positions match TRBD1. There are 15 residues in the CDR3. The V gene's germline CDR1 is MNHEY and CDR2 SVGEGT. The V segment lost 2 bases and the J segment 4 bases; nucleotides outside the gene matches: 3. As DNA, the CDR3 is TGTGCCAGCAGTTACGCGGGACAGGGTTACAATGAGCAGTTCTTC. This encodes CASSYAGQGYNEQFF.

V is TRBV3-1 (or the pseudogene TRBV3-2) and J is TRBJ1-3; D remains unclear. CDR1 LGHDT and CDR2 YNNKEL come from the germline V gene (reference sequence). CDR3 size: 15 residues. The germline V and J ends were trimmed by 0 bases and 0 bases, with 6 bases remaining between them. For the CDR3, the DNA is TGTGCCAGCAGCCAAGACGGCGGCTCTGGAAACACCATATATTTT. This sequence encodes CASSQDGGSGNTIYF.

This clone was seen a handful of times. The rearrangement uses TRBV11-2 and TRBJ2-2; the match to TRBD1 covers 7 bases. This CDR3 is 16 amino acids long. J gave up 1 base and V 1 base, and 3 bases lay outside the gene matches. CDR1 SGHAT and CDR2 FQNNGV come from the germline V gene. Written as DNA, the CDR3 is TGTGCCAGCAGCTTAGCGGGACAGATGAACACCGGGGAGCTGTTTTTT. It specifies CASSLAGQMNTGELFF.

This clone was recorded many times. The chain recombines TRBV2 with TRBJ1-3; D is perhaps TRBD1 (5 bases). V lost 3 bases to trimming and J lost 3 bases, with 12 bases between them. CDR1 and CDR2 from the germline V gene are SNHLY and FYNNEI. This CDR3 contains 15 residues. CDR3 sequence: CASSDFRGDGNTIYF. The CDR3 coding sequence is TGTGCCAGCAGTGATTTCCGGGGGGATGGAAACACCATATATTTT. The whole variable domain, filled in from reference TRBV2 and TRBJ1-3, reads EPEVTQTPSHQVTQMGQEVILRCVPISNHLYFYWYRQILGQKVEFLVSFYNNEISEKSEIFDDQFSVERPDGSNFTLKIRSTKLEDSAMYFCASSDFRGDGNTIYFGEGSWLTVV.

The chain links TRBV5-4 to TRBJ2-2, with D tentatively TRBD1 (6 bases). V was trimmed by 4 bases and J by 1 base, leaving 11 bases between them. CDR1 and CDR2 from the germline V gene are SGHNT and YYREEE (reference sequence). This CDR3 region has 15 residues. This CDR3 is CASSPGTMNTGELFF. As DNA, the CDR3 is TGTGCCAGCAGCCCCGGGACAATGAACACCGGGGAGCTGTTTTTT.

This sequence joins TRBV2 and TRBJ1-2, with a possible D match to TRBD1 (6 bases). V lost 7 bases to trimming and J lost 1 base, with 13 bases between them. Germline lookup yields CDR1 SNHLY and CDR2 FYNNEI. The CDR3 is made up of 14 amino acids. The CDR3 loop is CASKSRGVNYGYTF. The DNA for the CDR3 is TGTGCCAGCAAGAGCAGGGGCGTTAACTATGGCTACACCTTC.

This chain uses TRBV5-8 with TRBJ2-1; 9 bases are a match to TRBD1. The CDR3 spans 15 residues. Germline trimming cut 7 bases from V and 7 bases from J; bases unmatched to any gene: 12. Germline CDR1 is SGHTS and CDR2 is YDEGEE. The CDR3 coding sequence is TGTGCCAGCGCCTACCGGGACAGGGACCGAAATGAGCAGTTCTTC. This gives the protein CASAYRDRDRNEQFF.

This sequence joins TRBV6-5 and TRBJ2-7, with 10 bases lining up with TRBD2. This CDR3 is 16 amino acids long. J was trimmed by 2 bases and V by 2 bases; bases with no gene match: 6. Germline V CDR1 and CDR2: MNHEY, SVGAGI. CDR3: CASSYGGAGGTYEQYF. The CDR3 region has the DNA TGTGCCAGCAGTTACGGTGGAGCGGGAGGGACCTACGAGCAGTACTTC.

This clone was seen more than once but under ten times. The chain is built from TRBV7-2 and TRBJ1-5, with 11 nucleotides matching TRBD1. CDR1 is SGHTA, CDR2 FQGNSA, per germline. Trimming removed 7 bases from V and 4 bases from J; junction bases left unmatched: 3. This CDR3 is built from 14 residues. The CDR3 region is CASKGQGDNQPQHF. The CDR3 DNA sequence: TGTGCCAGCAAGGGACAGGGGGATAATCAGCCCCAGCATTTT.

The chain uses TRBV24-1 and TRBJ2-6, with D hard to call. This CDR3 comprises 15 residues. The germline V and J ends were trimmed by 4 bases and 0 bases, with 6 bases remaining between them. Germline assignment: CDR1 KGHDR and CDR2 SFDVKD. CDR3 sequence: CATSEYNSGANVLTF. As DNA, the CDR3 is TGTGCCACCAGTGAATATAACTCTGGGGCCAACGTCCTGACTTTC.

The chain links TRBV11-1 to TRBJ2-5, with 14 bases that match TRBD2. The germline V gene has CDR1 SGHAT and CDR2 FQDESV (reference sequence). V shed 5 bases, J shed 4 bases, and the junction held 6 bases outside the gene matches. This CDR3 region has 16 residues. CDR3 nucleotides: TGTGCCAGCAGCCCGCGACTAGCGGGAGGGATAGAGACCCAGTACTTC. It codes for CASSPRLAGGIETQYF. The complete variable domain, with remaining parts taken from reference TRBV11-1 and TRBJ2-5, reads EAEVAQSPRYKITEKSQAVAFWCDPISGHATLYWYRQILGQGPELLVQFQDESVVDDSQLPKDRFSAERLKGVDSTLKIQPAELGDSAMYLCASSPRLAGGIETQYFGPGTRLLVL.

The CDR3 protein is CASSLGRERPQHF. CDR3 sequence (DNA): TGTGCCAGCAGTTTAGGCAGGGAACGGCCCCAGCATTTT. The V call is TRBV27, the J call TRBJ1-5; tentatively, D is TRBD1 (5 bases). The V gene's germline CDR1 is MNHEY and CDR2 SMNVEV (reference sequence). Trimming cost V 2 bases and J 9 bases, with 11 bases left between them. CDR3 length: 13 residues.

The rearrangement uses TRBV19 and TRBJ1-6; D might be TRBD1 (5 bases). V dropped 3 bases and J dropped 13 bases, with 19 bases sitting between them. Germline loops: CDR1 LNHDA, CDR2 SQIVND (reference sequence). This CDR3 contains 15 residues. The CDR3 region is CASSMDYRDPIPLHF. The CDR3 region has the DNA TGTGCCAGTAGTATGGACTACCGGGACCCTATCCCCCTCCACTTT.